Included here is one T cell receptor beta chain sequence, with context. Its antigen is unknown. These data originate in a study of cytomegalovirus exposure and HLA in healthy donors. Whole-study results and caveats: A likely sequencing artifact accounted for one observed cluster of highly shared sequence variants.

Germline CDR1 KGHSH, CDR2 LQKENI. The CDR3 runs to 15 residues. Unmatched junction bases numbered 5, after V lost 0 bases and J lost 6 bases. The PCR ran on 60 Vbeta and 13 Jbeta primers. TCRdb's copy holds only in-frame clones and misses some; the assay was immunoSEQ multiplex PCR. The data show 60,000 or so clones, 75% seen once. This chain joins TRBV18 and TRBJ2-7, with 10 nucleotides matching TRBD1. Sequencing was carried out using PBMCs. The sequence came from a woman between 40 and 50 years old in good health and CMV-seropositive. The CDR3 region has the DNA TGTGCCAGCTCACCACCTTCGGGACAGGGGTTCGAGCAGTACTTC. Translated, it gives CASSPPSGQGFEQYF.